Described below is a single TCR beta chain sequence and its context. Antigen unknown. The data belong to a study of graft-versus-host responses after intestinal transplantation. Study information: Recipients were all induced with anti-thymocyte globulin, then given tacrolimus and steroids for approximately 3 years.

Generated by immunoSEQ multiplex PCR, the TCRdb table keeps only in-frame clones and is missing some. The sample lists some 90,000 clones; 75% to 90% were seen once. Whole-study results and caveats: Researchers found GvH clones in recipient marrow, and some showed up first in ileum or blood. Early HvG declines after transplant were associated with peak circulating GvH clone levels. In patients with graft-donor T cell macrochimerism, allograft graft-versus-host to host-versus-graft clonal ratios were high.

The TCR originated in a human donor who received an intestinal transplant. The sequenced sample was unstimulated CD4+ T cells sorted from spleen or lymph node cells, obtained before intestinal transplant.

Here the CDR3 DNA reads TGTGCCAGCAGCTTGGGACAGGGGGCCGGTTCACCCCTCCACTTT. Its translation is CASSLGQGAGSPLHF. The V and J genes are TRBV7-9 and TRBJ1-6; TRBD1 agrees at 12 bases. V lost 3 bases and J lost 9; bases outside the gene matches: 3. The CDR3 runs to 15 residues. Germline loops: CDR1 SEHNR, CDR2 FQNEAQ (reference sequence).